This T cell receptor beta chain emerged from a study of CD8+CD57+ T cells in acquired aplastic anemia. Per the germline V gene, CDR1 is LGHNA and CDR2 is YNFKEQ. After removal of 5 bases from V and 3 bases from J, the junction contained 8 bases not matched to a gene. The CDR3 is made up of 15 amino acids. This clonotype was observed a handful of times. The template used for profiling TCR beta VDJ and CDR3 was genomic DNA. TCRdb reprocessed the reads via MiXCR and lists one record per CDR3 protein. The sample gives 160,000 or so distinct CDR3 sequences, around half of which show up once; more than 0.85% is in the top ten. Sequencing was done on patients that had shown CD8+CD57+ cell expansion by flow cytometry.

The source of this sequence is a human donor with aplastic anemia. The sample was sorted CD4+, CD8+, or CD8+CD57+ T cells (not recorded which) from PBMCs. This sequence joins TRBV4-2 and TRBJ1-2; 8 nucleotides match TRBD1. The CDR3 DNA reads as TGTGCCAGCAGCTGGACTGGACAGGGACACTATGGCTACACCTTC. Protein product: CASSWTGQGHYGYTF.